Below, 23 T cell receptor beta chains from the same sample are listed, as sequenced in a study of lymphopenia after photon versus proton radiotherapy (dated by TCRdb to about 2019). The library was obtained by the immunoSEQ multiplex PCR assay. In TCRdb, the immuneACCESS table is reduced to in-frame sequences with V and J assigned. These tables do not hold every clone; where another copy was compared, an unresolved V gene accounts for under half, and the others remain unexplained. The sample contains roughly 30,000 clones, approximately 86% of them found a single time. Approximately 50% of the sample goes to the ten largest clones. This sample comprised peripheral blood, obtained from a patient treated with proton-based radiotherapy. The receptor set was obtained from a woman aged 55 to 70 with cholangiocarcinoma. Some clones in this sample may be carry-over from other donors' samples.

The table lists this clone with a count of one. The chain has TRBV5-1 and TRBJ1-2; 7 bases fit TRBD1. Germline V gives CDR1 SGHRS, CDR2 YFSETQ. The CDR3 length is 16 residues. V trimming: 6 bases; J trimming: 3 bases; junction bases outside the gene matches: 14. CDR3: CASKSWENRGHYGYTF. The CDR3 DNA reads TGCGCCAGCAAGTCCTGGGAAAACAGGGGACACTATGGCTACACCTTC.

The V and J genes are TRBV5-1 and TRBJ2-2; D not resolved. The CDR3 totals 15 residues. Germline values: CDR1 SGHRS, CDR2 YFSETQ. Trimming cost V 0 bases and J 1 base, with 7 bases left between them. CDR3 nucleotide sequence: TGCGCCAGCAGCTTGGAGCCGCGGAACACCGGGGAGCTGTTTTTT. It encodes CASSLEPRNTGELFF.

This rearrangement joins TRBV7-9 to TRBJ1-3, with 8 bases aligning to TRBD1. CDR3 length equals 13 residues. With 1 base clipped from V and 8 bases from J, the junction kept 1 base outside the gene matches. The germline gives CDR1 SEHNR, CDR2 FQNEAQ (reference sequence). Written as DNA, the CDR3 is TGTGCCAGCAGCTTAGACAGGGGGGACACCATATATTTT. Its protein product is CASSLDRGDTIYF.

CDR3 loop: CASSIVTSGGETQYF. The CDR3 nucleotides are TGTGCCAGTAGTATCGTCACTAGCGGGGGTGAGACCCAGTACTTC. The V call is TRBV19, the J call TRBJ2-5, with 11 positions matching TRBD2. The trim removed 3 bases at V and 5 bases at J, leaving 5 bases unmatched. CDR3 length equals 15 residues. Germline V CDR1 and CDR2: LNHDA, SQIVND (reference sequence). Complete variable domain (other parts from reference TRBV19 and TRBJ2-5): DGGITQSPKYLFRKEGQNVTLSCEQNLNHDAMYWYRQDPGQGLRLIYYSQIVNDFQKGDIAEGYSVSREKKESFPLTVTSAQKNPTAFYLCASSIVTSGGETQYFGPGTRLLVL.

This clone has only a few counts. The chain has TRBV2 and TRBJ2-3; the D is unclear. This CDR3 has 12 amino acids. The V end was cut by 8 bases, the J end by 5 bases, with 11 bases between. Per germline, CDR1 SNHLY and CDR2 FYNNEI. The CDR3 sequence: CASGIVEDTQYF. The DNA of the CDR3 is TGTGCCAGCGGTATAGTGGAAGATACGCAGTATTTT.

The genes are TRBV23-1 and TRBJ1-5; D may be TRBD1 (6 bases). TRBV23-1 qualifies as an ORF whose function is uncertain. Deletions cut 0 bases from V and 4 bases from J, with 19 bases between. The CDR3 consists of 18 residues. For the CDR3, the DNA is TGCGCCAGCAGTCAATCGGTAAGGGACAATCGAAATAATCAGCCCCAGCATTTT. It codes for CASSQSVRDNRNNQPQHF.

This chain links TRBV6-5 with TRBJ1-4, with 8 bases matching TRBD1. V shed 2 bases, J shed 8 bases, and the junction held 4 bases outside the gene matches. The germline V gene encodes CDR1 MNHEY and CDR2 SVGAGI. The CDR3 has 14 residues. The chain's CDR3 is CASSYDRGVEKLFF. CDR3 DNA: TGTGCCAGCAGTTACGACAGGGGCGTGGAAAAACTGTTTTTT.

V is TRBV5-6 and J is TRBJ1-1, with TRBD1 as a possible D gene (5 bases). CDR1 and CDR2 (germline): SGHDT, YYEEEE. The CDR3 is 16 amino acids. The germline V and J ends were trimmed by 3 bases and 0 bases, with 15 bases remaining between them. The CDR3 nucleotides are TGTGCCAGCAGCTGGGACGGGTCGTACATGAACACTGAAGCTTTCTTT. Residues: CASSWDGSYMNTEAFF.

This chain uses TRBV7-8 with TRBJ1-5; D gene ambiguous. This CDR3 contains 16 residues. V was shortened by 2 bases and J by 0 bases, with 11 bases between the two germline ends. Germline CDR1 and CDR2: SGHVS and FQNEAQ. The CDR3 DNA follows: TGTGCCAGCAGCTTACGGGAGCTAAATAGCAATCAGCCCCAGCATTTT. As protein: CASSLRELNSNQPQHF.

The rearrangement uses TRBV4-1 and TRBJ1-3, with D unresolved. With 0 bases removed from V and 0 bases from J, the gap between germline ends came to 3 bases. Germline assignment: CDR1 MGHRA and CDR2 YSYEKL. CDR3 length equals 14 residues. The CDR3 protein is CASSQEPSGNTIYF. The CDR3 DNA reads TGCGCCAGCAGCCAAGAACCCTCTGGAAACACCATATATTTT.

Remarks on this clone: The germline gene is not matched at one end of the junction; a read error may be the cause. CDR3 in DNA: TGTGCCAGCAGCTTGGGGAGCACTCAGCCCCAGCATTTT. Its translation is CASSLGSTQPQHF. The chain joins TRBV7-6 to TRBJ1-5; D uncertain. This CDR3 contains 13 residues. In germline, CDR1 is SGHVS, CDR2 FNYEAQ.

The rearrangement joins TRBV2 to TRBJ1-1; maybe TRBD1 (6 bases). The CDR3 sequence is 14 residues long. The germline CDR1 and CDR2 sequences are SNHLY and FYNNEI. The germline V and J ends were trimmed by 6 bases and 1 base, with 12 bases remaining between them. In nucleotides, the CDR3 is TGTGCCAGCAGGGGCGGACAGCCGAACACTGAAGCTTTCTTT. This translates into CASRGGQPNTEAFF.

The sample holds one count of this clone. The chain is built from TRBV7-2 and TRBJ1-5; D not resolved. From germline, CDR1 is SGHTA and CDR2 FQGNSA. V dropped 0 bases and J dropped 5 bases, with 8 bases sitting between them. This CDR3 has 14 residues. The CDR3 bases are TGTGCCAGCAGCTTAGCCCACCCGGATCAGCCCCAGCATTTT. Translated: CASSLAHPDQPQHF.

The genes are TRBV9 and TRBJ1-6; TRBD1 aligns across 7 bases. This CDR3 spans 15 amino acids. Germline V gene lookup returns CDR1 SGDLS and CDR2 YYNGEE. J was trimmed by 7 bases and V by 4 bases; bases with no gene match: 8. CDR3 protein: CASSPTGTVNSPLHF. As DNA, the CDR3 is TGTGCCAGCAGCCCAACCGGGACAGTAAATTCACCCCTCCACTTT.

The chain joins TRBV7-8 to TRBJ2-1; the D is unclear. This CDR3 has 11 residues. In germline, CDR1 is SGHVS, CDR2 FQNEAQ. V was cut by 3 bases and J by 8 bases, with 5 bases left in between. CDR3 in DNA: TGTGCCAGCAGCTTTGGCGATGAGCAGTTCTTC. Its translation is CASSFGDEQFF.

This clone was recorded once. The J gene is TRBJ1-1, the V gene TRBV5-6, with TRBD1 matching over 7 bases. CDR3 size: 18 residues. The junction had 11 bases not matched to a gene; V was cut back by 0 bases and J by 0 bases. Germline loops: CDR1 SGHDT, CDR2 YYEEEE. CDR3 region: CASSLANWRGQMNTEAFF. In nucleotides, the CDR3 is TGTGCCAGCAGCTTGGCGAATTGGAGGGGGCAAATGAACACTGAAGCTTTCTTT.

This clone was seen once. J is TRBJ1-2 and V is TRBV29-1; D not certain. V dropped 0 bases and J dropped 6 bases, with 14 bases sitting between them. The CDR3 has 14 residues. CDR1 SQVTM and CDR2 ANQGSEA come from the germline V gene. The CDR3 coding sequence is TGCAGCGTTGAAGACCCGGACTGGACTCATGGCTACACCTTC. Protein: CSVEDPDWTHGYTF.

V and J are TRBV4-2 and TRBJ1-2; 7 nucleotides line up with TRBD1. V was pared by 0 bases and J by 1 base, with 5 bases of the junction left unmatched. Germline values: CDR1 LGHNA, CDR2 YNFKEQ. The CDR3 runs to 16 residues. The CDR3 region is CASSQDPGQLNYGYTF. Written as DNA, the CDR3 is TGTGCCAGCAGCCAAGATCCGGGACAGCTTAACTATGGCTACACCTTC.

The J gene is TRBJ1-5, the V gene TRBV7-2; D gene unclear. The CDR3 is 14 residues long. Per germline, CDR1 SGHTA and CDR2 FQGNSA. Trimming left V 2 bases short and J 7 bases short, with 12 bases between. Here the CDR3 reads CASSLTHQPQPQHF. CDR3 DNA: TGTGCCAGCAGCTTAACACACCAACCCCAGCCCCAGCATTTT.

This chain links TRBV29-1 with TRBJ1-1; possibly TRBD1 for D (6 bases). Germline CDR1 and CDR2: SQVTM and ANQGSEA. Trimming left V 8 bases short and J 0 bases short, with 16 bases between. The CDR3 spans 14 residues. CDR3 loop: CSPTGRCVNTEAFF. The CDR3 coding sequence is TGCAGCCCCACAGGGAGATGTGTGAACACTGAAGCTTTCTTT.

With regard to this clone: A far larger clone is off by one base, so a read error is likely. The chain combines TRBV29-1 with TRBJ1-6, with 8 nucleotides matching TRBD1. The trim removed 3 bases at V and 8 bases at J, leaving 6 bases unmatched. The germline gives CDR1 SQVTM, CDR2 ANQGSEA. The CDR3 contains 14 residues. CDR3 protein: CSVDSQGADSPLHF. The CDR3 region has the DNA TGCAGCGTTGATAGCCAGGGGGCTGATTCACCCCTCCACTTT.

The rearrangement joins TRBV12-1 to TRBJ1-2; the table's TRBD1 call for D was not verified on the DNA. TRBV12-1 is deemed a pseudogene. CDR3 length equals 14 residues. The CDR3 protein is CASSRDSVNYGYTF. The CDR3 DNA reads TGTGCCAGCAGCCGGGACAGCGTCAACTATGGCTACACCTTC.

Only a few counts were recorded for this clone. CDR3 DNA sequence: TGTGCCAGCAGCCCCGTGGGGTGGGGGTATGGCTACACCTTC. Protein: CASSPVGWGYGYTF. The genes are TRBV5-6 and TRBJ1-2; weak D call: TRBD1 (5 bases). Germline V gene lookup returns CDR1 SGHDT and CDR2 YYEEEE. The CDR3 runs 14 residues. Trimming shortened V by 4 bases and J by 5 bases, and 15 bases separated the two germline ends.